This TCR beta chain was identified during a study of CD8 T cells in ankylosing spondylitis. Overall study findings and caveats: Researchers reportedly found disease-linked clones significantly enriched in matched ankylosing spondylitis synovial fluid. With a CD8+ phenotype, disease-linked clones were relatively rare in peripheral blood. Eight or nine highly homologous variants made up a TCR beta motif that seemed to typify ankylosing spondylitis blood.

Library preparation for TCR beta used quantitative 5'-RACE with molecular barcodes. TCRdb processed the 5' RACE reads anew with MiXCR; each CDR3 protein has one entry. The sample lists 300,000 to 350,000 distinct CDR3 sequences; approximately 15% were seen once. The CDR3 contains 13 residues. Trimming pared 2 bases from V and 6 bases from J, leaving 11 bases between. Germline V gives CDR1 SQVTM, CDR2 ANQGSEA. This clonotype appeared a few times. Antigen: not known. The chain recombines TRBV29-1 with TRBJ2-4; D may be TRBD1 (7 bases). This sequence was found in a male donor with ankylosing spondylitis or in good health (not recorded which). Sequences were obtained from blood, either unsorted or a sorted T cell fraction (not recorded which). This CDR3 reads CSVERRGANIQYF. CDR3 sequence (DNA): TGCAGCGTTGAACGCAGGGGGGCAAACATTCAGTACTTC.